This T cell receptor beta chain comes out of a study of radiotherapy plus CTLA-4 blockade in lung cancer. Study information: Disease control reached 31%, with objective responses in 15% to 20%.

Ipilimumab CTLA-4 blockade and focal radiation were given to patients with chemo-refractory metastatic non-small-cell lung cancer. Here immunoSEQ multiplex PCR was the method, and the copy in TCRdb shows in-frame clones only, minus some. The sample yields approximately 77,000 clones, around 78% seen once. Germline V gives CDR1 MGHRA, CDR2 YSYEKL. The CDR3 runs 15 residues. V shed 4 bases and J shed 7 bases, with 19 bases lying between them. V is TRBV4-1 and J is TRBJ2-5; D is perhaps TRBD2 (6 bases). This material consisted of peripheral blood, taken from a patient treated with radiotherapy plus ipilimumab. This clonotype was sampled from a human donor with non-small cell lung cancer whose response to radiotherapy plus ipilimumab could not be evaluated. Some clones in this sample may be carry-over from other donors' samples. For the CDR3, the DNA is TGCGCCAGCAGCCCCCAGCCGCGGGACGGGGGGACCCAGTACTTC. As protein: CASSPQPRDGGTQYF.